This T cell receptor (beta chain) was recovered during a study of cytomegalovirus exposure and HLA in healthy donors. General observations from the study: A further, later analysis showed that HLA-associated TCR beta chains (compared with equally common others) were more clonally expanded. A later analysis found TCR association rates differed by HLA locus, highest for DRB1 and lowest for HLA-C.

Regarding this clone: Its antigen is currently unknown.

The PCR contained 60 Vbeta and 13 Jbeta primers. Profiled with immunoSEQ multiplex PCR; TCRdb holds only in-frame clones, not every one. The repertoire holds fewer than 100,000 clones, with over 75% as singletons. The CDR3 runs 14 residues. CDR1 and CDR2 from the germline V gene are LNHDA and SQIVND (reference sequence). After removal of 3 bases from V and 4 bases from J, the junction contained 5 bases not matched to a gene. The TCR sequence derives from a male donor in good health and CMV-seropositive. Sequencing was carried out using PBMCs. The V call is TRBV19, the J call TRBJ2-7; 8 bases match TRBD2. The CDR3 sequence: CASSIAGGRYEQYF. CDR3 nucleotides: TGTGCCAGTAGTATTGCGGGGGGCAGATACGAGCAGTACTTC.